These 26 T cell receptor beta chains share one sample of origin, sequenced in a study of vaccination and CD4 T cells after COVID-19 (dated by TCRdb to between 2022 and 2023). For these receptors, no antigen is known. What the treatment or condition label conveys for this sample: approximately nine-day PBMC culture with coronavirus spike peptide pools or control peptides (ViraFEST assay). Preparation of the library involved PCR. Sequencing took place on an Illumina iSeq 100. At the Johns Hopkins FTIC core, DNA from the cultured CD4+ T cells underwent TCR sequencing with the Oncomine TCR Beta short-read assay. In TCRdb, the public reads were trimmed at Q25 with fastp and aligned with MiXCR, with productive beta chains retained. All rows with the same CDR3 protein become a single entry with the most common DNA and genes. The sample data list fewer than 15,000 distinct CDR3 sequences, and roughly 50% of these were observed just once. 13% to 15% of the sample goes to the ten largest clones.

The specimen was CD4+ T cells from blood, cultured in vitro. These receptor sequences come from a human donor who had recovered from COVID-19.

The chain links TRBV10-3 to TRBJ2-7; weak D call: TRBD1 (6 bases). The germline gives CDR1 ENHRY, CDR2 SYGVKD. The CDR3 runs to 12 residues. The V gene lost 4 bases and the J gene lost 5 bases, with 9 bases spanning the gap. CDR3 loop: CAISARDNEQYF. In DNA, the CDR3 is TGTGCCATCAGTGCCAGGGACAACGAGCAGTACTTC.

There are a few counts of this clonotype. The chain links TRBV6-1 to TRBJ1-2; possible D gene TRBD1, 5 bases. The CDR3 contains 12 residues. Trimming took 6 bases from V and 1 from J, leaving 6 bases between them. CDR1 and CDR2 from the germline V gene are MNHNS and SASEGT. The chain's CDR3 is CASRGDNYGYTF. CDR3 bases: TGTGCCAGCAGAGGGGATAACTATGGCTACACCTTC.

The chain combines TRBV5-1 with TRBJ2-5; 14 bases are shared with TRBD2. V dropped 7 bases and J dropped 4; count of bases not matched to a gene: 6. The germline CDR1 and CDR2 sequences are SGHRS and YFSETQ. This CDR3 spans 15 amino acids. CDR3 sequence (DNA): TGCGCCAGCTTCGGGACTAGCGGGGGCCCAGAGACCCAGTACTTC. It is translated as CASFGTSGGPETQYF.

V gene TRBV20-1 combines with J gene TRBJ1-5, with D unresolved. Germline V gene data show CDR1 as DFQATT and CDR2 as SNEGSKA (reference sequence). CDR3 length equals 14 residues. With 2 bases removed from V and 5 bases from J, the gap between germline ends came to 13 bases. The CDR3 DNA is TGCAGTGCTAGATCTCAGGTACGCCATCAGCCCCAGCATTTT. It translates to CSARSQVRHQPQHF.

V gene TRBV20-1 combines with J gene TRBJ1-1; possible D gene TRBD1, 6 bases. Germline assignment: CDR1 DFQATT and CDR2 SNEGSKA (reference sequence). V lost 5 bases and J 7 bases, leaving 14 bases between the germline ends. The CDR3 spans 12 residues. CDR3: CSAGGGRVEAFF. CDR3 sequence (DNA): TGCAGTGCTGGGGGGGGCAGGGTTGAAGCTTTCTTT.

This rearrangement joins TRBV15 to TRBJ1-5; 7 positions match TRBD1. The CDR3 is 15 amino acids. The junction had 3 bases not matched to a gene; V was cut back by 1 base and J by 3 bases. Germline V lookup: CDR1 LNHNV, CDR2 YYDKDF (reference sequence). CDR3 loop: CATSRAGTDNQPQHF. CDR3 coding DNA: TGTGCCACCAGCAGAGCTGGGACAGACAATCAGCCCCAGCATTTT.

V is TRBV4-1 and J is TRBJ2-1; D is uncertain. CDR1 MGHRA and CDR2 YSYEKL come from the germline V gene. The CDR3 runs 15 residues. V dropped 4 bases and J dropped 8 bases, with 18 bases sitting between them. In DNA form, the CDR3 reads TGCGCCAGCAGCCGCCCCGGGCCCTTGGGCGATGAGCAGTTCTTC. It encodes CASSRPGPLGDEQFF.

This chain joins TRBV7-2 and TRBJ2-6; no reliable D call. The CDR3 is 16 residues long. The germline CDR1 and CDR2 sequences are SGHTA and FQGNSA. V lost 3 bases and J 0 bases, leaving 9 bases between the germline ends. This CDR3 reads CASSFGDRSGANVLTF. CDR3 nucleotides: TGTGCCAGCAGCTTCGGCGACCGCTCTGGGGCCAACGTCCTGACTTTC. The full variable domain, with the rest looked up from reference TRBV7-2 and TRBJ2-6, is GAGVSQSPSNKVTEKGKDVELRCDPISGHTALYWYRQSLGQGLEFLIYFQGNSAPDKSGLPSDRFSAERTGGSVSTLTIQRTQQEDSAVYLCASSFGDRSGANVLTFGAGSRLTVL.

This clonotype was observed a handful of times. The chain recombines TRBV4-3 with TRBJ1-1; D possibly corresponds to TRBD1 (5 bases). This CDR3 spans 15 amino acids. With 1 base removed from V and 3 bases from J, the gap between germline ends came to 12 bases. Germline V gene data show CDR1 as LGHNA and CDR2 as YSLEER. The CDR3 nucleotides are TGCGCCAGCAGCCAAGCGAGGGGTATCCACACTGAAGCTTTCTTT. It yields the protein CASSQARGIHTEAFF.

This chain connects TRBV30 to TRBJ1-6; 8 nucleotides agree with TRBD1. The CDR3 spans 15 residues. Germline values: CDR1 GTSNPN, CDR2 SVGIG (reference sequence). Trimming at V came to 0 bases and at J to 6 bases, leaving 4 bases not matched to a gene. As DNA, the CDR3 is TGTGCCTGGAGTGTACAGGGGGTCGCTAATTCACCCCTCCACTTT. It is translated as CAWSVQGVANSPLHF.

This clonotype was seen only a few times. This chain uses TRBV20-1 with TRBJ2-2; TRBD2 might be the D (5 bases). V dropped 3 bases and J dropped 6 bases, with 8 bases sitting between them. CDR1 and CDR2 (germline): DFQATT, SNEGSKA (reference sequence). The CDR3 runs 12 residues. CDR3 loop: CSARARAGELFF. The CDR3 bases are TGCAGTGCTAGGGCGAGGGCCGGGGAGCTGTTTTTT.

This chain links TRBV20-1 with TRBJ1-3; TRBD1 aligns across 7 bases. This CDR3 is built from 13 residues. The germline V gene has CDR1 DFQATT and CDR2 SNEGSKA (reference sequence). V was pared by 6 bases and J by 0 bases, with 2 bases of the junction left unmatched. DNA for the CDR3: TGCAGTGCCAGGGGGAGCTCTGGAAACACCATATATTTT. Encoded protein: CSARGSSGNTIYF.

The CDR3 nucleotides are TGCAGTGCTAGAGGAGGCCAGGGAGGGCCCCTCCACTTT. Its translation: CSARGGQGGPLHF. This chain joins TRBV20-1 and TRBJ1-6; tentatively, D is TRBD1 (5 bases). This CDR3 region has 13 residues. V shed 1 base and J shed 13 bases, with 14 bases lying between them. CDR1 and CDR2 (germline): DFQATT, SNEGSKA (reference sequence).

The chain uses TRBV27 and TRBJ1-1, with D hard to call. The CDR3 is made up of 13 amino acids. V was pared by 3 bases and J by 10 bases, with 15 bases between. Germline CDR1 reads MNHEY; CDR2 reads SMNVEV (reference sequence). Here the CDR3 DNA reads TGTGCCAGCAGTTTCGAAGGCTCTCGTACAGCTTTCTTT. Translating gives CASSFEGSRTAFF.

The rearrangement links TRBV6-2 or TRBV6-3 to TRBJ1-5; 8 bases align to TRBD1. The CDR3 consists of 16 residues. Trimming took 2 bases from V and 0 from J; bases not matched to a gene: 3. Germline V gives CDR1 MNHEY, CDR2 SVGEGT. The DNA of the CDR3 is TGTGCCAGCAGTTACCCCGGACAGGGTAGCAATCAGCCCCAGCATTTT. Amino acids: CASSYPGQGSNQPQHF.

CDR3 in amino acids: CSARPGTRGYNEQFF. Here the CDR3 DNA reads TGCAGTGCTAGACCCGGGACCCGCGGTTACAATGAGCAGTTCTTC. The chain couples TRBV20-1 to TRBJ2-1; perhaps D is TRBD1 or TRBD2 (5 bases each). CDR3 size: 15 residues. The ends were cut back, 2 bases at V and 4 bases at J, with 15 bases in the middle. Germline lookup yields CDR1 DFQATT and CDR2 SNEGSKA (reference sequence).

CDR3 nucleotides: TGCAGCGTTCAAGGAGGGGCTACGTATAGTGAACTGTTTTTT. Its translation: CSVQGGATYSELFF. The chain combines TRBV29-1 with TRBJ1-4, with D perhaps matching TRBD1 (5 bases). V shed 5 bases and J shed 12 bases, with 22 bases lying between them. The CDR3 is made up of 14 amino acids. The germline gives CDR1 SQVTM, CDR2 ANQGSEA.

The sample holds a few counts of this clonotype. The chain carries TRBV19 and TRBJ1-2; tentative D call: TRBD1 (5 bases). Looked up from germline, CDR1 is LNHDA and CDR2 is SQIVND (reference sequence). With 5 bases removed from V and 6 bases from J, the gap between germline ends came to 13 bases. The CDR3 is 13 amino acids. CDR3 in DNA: TGTGCCAGTAGTTCTAATGGGGGGAATGGCTACACCTTC. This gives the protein CASSSNGGNGYTF.

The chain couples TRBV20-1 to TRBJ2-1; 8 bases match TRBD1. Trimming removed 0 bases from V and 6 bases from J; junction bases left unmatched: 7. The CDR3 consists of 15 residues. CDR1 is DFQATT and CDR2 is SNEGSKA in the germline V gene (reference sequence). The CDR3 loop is CSARDLGDRSNEQFF. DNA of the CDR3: TGCAGTGCTAGAGATCTAGGGGACAGGAGCAATGAGCAGTTCTTC.

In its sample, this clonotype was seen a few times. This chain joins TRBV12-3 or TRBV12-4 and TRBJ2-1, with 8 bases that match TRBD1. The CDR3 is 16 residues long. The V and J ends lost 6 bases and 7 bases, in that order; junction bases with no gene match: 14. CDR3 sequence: CASSPPGTGRGNEQFF. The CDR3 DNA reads TGTGCCAGCAGCCCTCCCGGGACAGGAAGGGGTAATGAGCAGTTCTTC.

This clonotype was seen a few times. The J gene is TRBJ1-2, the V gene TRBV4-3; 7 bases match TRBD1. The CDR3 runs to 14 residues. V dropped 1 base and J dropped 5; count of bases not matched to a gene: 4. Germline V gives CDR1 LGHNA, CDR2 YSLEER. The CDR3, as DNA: TGCGCCAGCAGCCAAGCGGGACAGCTATATGGCTACACCTTC. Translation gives CASSQAGQLYGYTF.

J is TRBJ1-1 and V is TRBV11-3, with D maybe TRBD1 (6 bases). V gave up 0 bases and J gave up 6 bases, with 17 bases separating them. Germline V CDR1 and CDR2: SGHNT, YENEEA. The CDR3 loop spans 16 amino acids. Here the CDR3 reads CASSLDFGRGSAEAFF. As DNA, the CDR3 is TGTGCCAGCAGCTTAGATTTTGGAAGGGGGAGCGCTGAAGCTTTCTTT.

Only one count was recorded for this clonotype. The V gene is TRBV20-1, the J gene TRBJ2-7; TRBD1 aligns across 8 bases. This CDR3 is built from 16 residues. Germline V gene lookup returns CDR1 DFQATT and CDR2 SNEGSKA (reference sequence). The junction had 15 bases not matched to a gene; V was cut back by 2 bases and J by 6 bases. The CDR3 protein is CSARSTGAGSGVEQYF. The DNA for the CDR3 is TGCAGTGCTAGATCGACAGGGGCGGGATCGGGCGTCGAGCAGTACTTC.

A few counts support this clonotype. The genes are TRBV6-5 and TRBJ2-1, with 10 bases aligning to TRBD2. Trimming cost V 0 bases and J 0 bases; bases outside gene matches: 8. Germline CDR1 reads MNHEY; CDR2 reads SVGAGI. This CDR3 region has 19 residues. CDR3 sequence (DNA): TGTGCCAGCAGTTACTCATTAGCGGGGGGCTTTGACTCCTACAATGAGCAGTTCTTC. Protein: CASSYSLAGGFDSYNEQFF.

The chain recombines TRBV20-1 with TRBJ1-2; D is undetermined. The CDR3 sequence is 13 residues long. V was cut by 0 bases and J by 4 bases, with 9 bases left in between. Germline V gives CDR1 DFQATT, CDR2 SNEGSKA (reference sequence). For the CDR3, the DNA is TGCAGTGCTAGAGATGAGTCAACCTATGGCTACACCTTC. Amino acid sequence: CSARDESTYGYTF.

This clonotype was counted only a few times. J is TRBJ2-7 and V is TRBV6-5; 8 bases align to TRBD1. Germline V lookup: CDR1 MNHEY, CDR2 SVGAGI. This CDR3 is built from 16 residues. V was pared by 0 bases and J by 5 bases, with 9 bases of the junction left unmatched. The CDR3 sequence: CASSYSPPGQANEQYF. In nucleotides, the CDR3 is TGTGCCAGCAGTTACTCGCCCCCGGGACAGGCCAACGAGCAGTACTTC.